This entry lists 10 T cell receptor beta chains sequenced from one sample in a study of OX40 agonist ivuxolimab in advanced cancers. Clones were sequenced by immunoSEQ multiplex PCR, and TCRdb holds only the in-frame ones, with some missing. The sample lists roughly 56,000 clones; 80% to 90% were seen once. The sequences come from CD4+ or CD8+ T cells sorted from blood, collected in a trial of the OX40 agonist ivuxolimab. Every receptor here comes from an adult with an advanced solid tumor such as melanoma, head and neck, liver or kidney cancer.

The chain combines TRBV4-3 with TRBJ1-4; no clear D. The CDR3 is made up of 17 amino acids. V lost 0 bases, J lost 2 bases, and 13 bases lay in between. The germline CDR1 and CDR2 sequences are LGHNA and YSLEER. DNA of the CDR3: TGCGCCAGCAGCCAAGAATGGCAAATGGGGACTAATGAAAAACTGTTTTTT. Protein: CASSQEWQMGTNEKLFF.

The V call is TRBV6-5, the J call TRBJ1-4, with no clear D. Germline CDR1 and CDR2: MNHEY and SVGAGI. V shed 5 bases and J shed 0 bases, with 4 bases lying between them. This CDR3 is built from 13 residues. CDR3 sequence (DNA): TGTGCCAGCAGTCCAACAACTAATGAAAAACTGTTTTTT. Translation gives CASSPTTNEKLFF.

V is TRBV5-8 and J is TRBJ2-1; D not certain. Per the germline V gene, CDR1 is SGHTS and CDR2 is YDEGEE. Trimming shortened V by 0 bases and J by 4 bases, and 8 bases separated the two germline ends. This CDR3 comprises 14 residues. As DNA, the CDR3 is TGTGCCAGCAGCTTGGGCAGCCAGTACAATGAGCAGTTCTTC. This gives the protein CASSLGSQYNEQFF. The full variable domain, rest sourced from reference TRBV5-8 and TRBJ2-1, is EAGVTQSPTHLIKTRGQQATLRCSPISGHTSVYWYQQALGLGLQFLLWYDEGEERNRGNFPPRFSGRQFPNYSSELNVNALELEDSALYLCASSLGSQYNEQFFGPGTRLTVL.

This chain joins TRBV6-1 and TRBJ2-3; 14 positions match TRBD2. The CDR3 sequence is 16 residues long. Per the germline V gene, CDR1 is MNHNS and CDR2 is SASEGT. J gave up 5 bases and V 2 bases, and 3 bases lay outside the gene matches. CDR3 loop: CASSEPGLAGGDTQYF. Here the CDR3 DNA reads TGTGCCAGCAGTGAACCCGGACTAGCGGGAGGAGATACGCAGTATTTT.

The CDR3 DNA is TGTGCCAGTAGTATCGGGGGAGGGCGGTGGAACACTGAAGCTTTCTTT. This gives the protein CASSIGGGRWNTEAFF. The J gene is TRBJ1-1, the V gene TRBV19; possibly TRBD1 for D (5 bases). Germline CDR1 is LNHDA and CDR2 is SQIVND (reference sequence). The CDR3 runs to 16 residues. V was shortened by 3 bases and J by 1 base, with 15 bases between the two germline ends.

The V and J genes are TRBV28 and TRBJ2-7, with D perhaps given as TRBD1 or TRBD2 (5 bases each). Trimming removed 5 bases from V and 2 bases from J, with 22 bases in between. The germline V gene has CDR1 MDHEN and CDR2 SYDVKM. This CDR3 spans 17 amino acids. The CDR3 loop reads CASSRWPRDPRTYEQYF. DNA of the CDR3: TGTGCCAGCAGTAGATGGCCCCGGGACCCCCGGACCTACGAGCAGTACTTC.

The chain is built from TRBV5-4 and TRBJ1-3; 8 bases are shared with TRBD1. V was pared by 1 base and J by 4 bases, with 4 bases of the junction left unmatched. This CDR3 contains 15 residues. From germline, CDR1 is SGHNT and CDR2 YYREEE (reference sequence). This chain's CDR3 is CASSLPGTGGNTIYF. CDR3 nucleotides: TGTGCCAGCAGCTTGCCCGGGACAGGAGGAAACACCATATATTTT.

The chain carries TRBV4-1 and TRBJ2-2, with D possibly being TRBD2 (6 bases). Germline lookup yields CDR1 MGHRA and CDR2 YSYEKL. The CDR3 spans 16 residues. The germline V and J ends were trimmed by 0 bases and 1 base, with 9 bases remaining between them. CDR3 coding DNA: TGCGCCAGCAGCCAAGACGGGGGATTGAACACCGGGGAGCTGTTTTTT. It translates to CASSQDGGLNTGELFF.

V gene TRBV4-1 combines with J gene TRBJ1-5, with a possible D match to TRBD1 (6 bases). The CDR3 is 14 residues long. The V end lost 6 bases, the J end lost 3 bases, and 12 bases lay between the germline ends. CDR1 and CDR2 (germline): MGHRA, YSYEKL. The CDR3 protein is CASRATGFNQPQHF. Here the CDR3 DNA reads TGCGCCAGCAGGGCTACAGGGTTCAATCAGCCCCAGCATTTT.

The rearrangement links TRBV7-9 to TRBJ2-6, with D tentatively TRBD2 (5 bases). The CDR3 consists of 17 residues. From germline, CDR1 is SEHNR and CDR2 FQNEAQ (reference sequence). V lost 10 bases and J 0 bases, leaving 19 bases between the germline ends. CDR3 nucleotide sequence: TGTGCCACCGAAGGGATTCGACTAACCTCTGGGGCCAACGTCCTGACTTTC. Translated: CATEGIRLTSGANVLTF.